This T cell receptor beta chain was found in a study of blood T cell repertoires in COVID-19. This CDR3 is 17 amino acids long. Per germline, CDR1 SGHKS and CDR2 YYEKEE (reference sequence). V lost 3 bases, J lost 7 bases, and 23 bases lay in between. Per the authors' pipeline: Nucleated cell number was recorded as an estimate derived from reference gene primer amplification. This table comes from immunoSEQ multiplex PCR, and its TCRdb copy is limited to in-frame clones, with some not included. That table is the source of V, J and clone size, and D and trimming were worked out from the DNA. The sample consists of about 48,000 clones, approximately 80% of them appearing once.

The sequence came from a man aged 70 or older with acute or convalescent COVID-19. The chain recombines TRBV5-5 with TRBJ2-1; D is possibly TRBD1 (6 bases). Material: peripheral blood. The CDR3 DNA follows: TGTGCCAGCAGCTCGGCAGGGGAAACAGCTGGAGTGAATGAGCAGTTCTTC. This sequence encodes CASSSAGETAGVNEQFF.